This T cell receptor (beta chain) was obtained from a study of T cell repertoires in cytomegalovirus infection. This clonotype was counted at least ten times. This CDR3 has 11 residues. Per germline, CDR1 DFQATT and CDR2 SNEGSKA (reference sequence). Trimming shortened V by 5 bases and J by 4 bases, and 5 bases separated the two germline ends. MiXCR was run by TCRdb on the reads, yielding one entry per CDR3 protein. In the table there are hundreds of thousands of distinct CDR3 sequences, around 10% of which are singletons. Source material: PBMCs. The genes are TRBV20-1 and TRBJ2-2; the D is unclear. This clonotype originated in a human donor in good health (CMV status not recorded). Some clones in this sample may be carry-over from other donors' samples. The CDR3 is CSAATTGELFF. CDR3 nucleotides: TGCAGTGCTGCCACCACCGGGGAGCTGTTTTTT.